Each of the 28 T cell receptor beta chains below was sequenced from the same sample in a study of blood T cell repertoires in COVID-19 (dated by TCRdb to 2020 to 2021). Libraries were prepared through the immunoSEQ multiplex PCR assay. TCRdb holds this immuneACCESS table with in-frame rearrangements only. Some clones are missing; in checked studies, unresolved V genes explain under half, and the rest has no known cause. The sample table contains around 250,000 clones; only one count was recorded for approximately 85% of them. The ten top clones hold roughly an eighth of the sample. Specimen: peripheral blood. All receptors come from a man older than 75 with acute or convalescent COVID-19.

This clone was recorded only once. The chain has TRBV28 and TRBJ2-7, with TRBD2 matching 15 bases. Per the germline V gene, CDR1 is MDHEN and CDR2 is SYDVKM. J was trimmed by 4 bases and V by 2 bases; bases with no gene match: 3. There are 16 residues in the CDR3. The CDR3: CASSLEGTSGRYEQYF. As DNA, the CDR3 is TGTGCCAGCAGTTTAGAGGGGACTAGCGGGAGGTACGAGCAGTACTTC.

The CDR3 is CASSVAVGSRGEQFF. In nucleotides, the CDR3 is TGTGCCAGCAGCGTAGCTGTCGGGTCACGGGGGGAGCAGTTCTTC. The chain couples TRBV9 to TRBJ2-1, with D possibly being TRBD2 (6 bases). This CDR3 has 15 residues. Germline V gives CDR1 SGDLS, CDR2 YYNGEE. V was clipped by 0 bases and J by 10 bases, with 17 bases between them.

The J gene is TRBJ1-6, the V gene TRBV18, with 8 nucleotides matching TRBD1. The V gene's germline CDR1 is KGHSH and CDR2 LQKENI. The CDR3 extends over 13 amino acids. With V trimmed by 3 bases and J by 14 bases, 6 bases remained unmatched. Here the CDR3 reads CASSPGQAQTLHF. CDR3 nucleotide sequence: TGTGCCAGCTCACCGGGACAGGCCCAAACCCTCCACTTT.

The chain uses TRBV27 and TRBJ1-2; 11 bases align to TRBD1. Trimming took 5 bases from V and 7 from J; bases not matched to a gene: 6. Germline V gene sequence: CDR1 MNHEY, CDR2 SMNVEV (reference sequence). This CDR3 has 14 residues. Written as DNA, the CDR3 is TGTGCCAGCAGTCAAACAGGGACAGGGGGTGGCTACACCTTC. Translating gives CASSQTGTGGGYTF.

V is TRBV18 and J is TRBJ1-2; 7 bases are a match to TRBD1. Germline trimming cut 3 bases from V and 5 bases from J; bases unmatched to any gene: 3. In germline, CDR1 is KGHSH, CDR2 LQKENI. CDR3 length equals 13 residues. CDR3 protein: CASSPGQPYGYTF. CDR3 nucleotide sequence: TGTGCCAGCTCACCGGGACAGCCGTATGGCTACACCTTC.

The rearrangement links TRBV5-1 to TRBJ2-1; TRBD2 agrees at 8 bases. Germline V gene sequence: CDR1 SGHRS, CDR2 YFSETQ. J lost 1 base, V lost 0 bases, and 6 bases had no gene match. The CDR3 has 17 residues. CDR3 in DNA: TGCGCCAGCAGCTTGGCCGGGGGGGAAGGATCCTACAATGAGCAGTTCTTC. Amino acids: CASSLAGGEGSYNEQFF.

J is TRBJ2-7 and V is TRBV5-1, with 10 bases identical to TRBD1. The ends lost 4 bases at V and 5 bases at J; junction bases unmatched: 9. CDR1 is SGHRS and CDR2 is YFSETQ in the germline V gene. The CDR3 extends over 15 amino acids. This CDR3 is CASSLGRDRGHEQYF. CDR3 coding DNA: TGCGCCAGCAGCCTGGGTCGGGACAGGGGCCACGAGCAGTACTTC.

The chain carries TRBV19 and TRBJ2-1, with TRBD2 identical over 7 bases. CDR1 is LNHDA, CDR2 SQIVND, per germline (reference sequence). The CDR3 is 16 amino acids. V was pared by 7 bases and J by 2 bases, with 11 bases of the junction left unmatched. The CDR3 DNA reads as TGTGCCAGTAACCTAGCGGAACCTAGTGCCTACAATGAGCAGTTCTTC. It translates to CASNLAEPSAYNEQFF.

The CDR3 is CASSSRQGEETQYF. The DNA of the CDR3 is TGTGCCAGCAGCTCTAGACAGGGGGAAGAGACCCAGTACTTC. This chain joins TRBV11-3 and TRBJ2-5; 9 bases agree with TRBD1. With V trimmed by 4 bases and J by 3 bases, 3 bases remained unmatched. Germline-derived CDR1 and CDR2 are SGHNT and YENEEA. This CDR3 region has 14 residues.

V and J are TRBV2 and TRBJ1-2; a possible D gene is TRBD1 (6 bases). V was clipped by 2 bases and J by 2 bases, with 15 bases between them. The CDR3 totals 16 residues. Germline V CDR1 and CDR2: SNHLY, FYNNEI. CDR3 in DNA: TGTGCCAGCAGTGAACAATGGAGCCAGGGGAACTATGGCTACACCTTC. It specifies CASSEQWSQGNYGYTF.

The chain employs TRBV6-5 and TRBJ2-7; 7 bases fit TRBD2. Germline V CDR1 and CDR2: MNHEY, SVGAGI. The CDR3 consists of 12 residues. V lost 7 bases, J lost 7 bases, and 7 bases stayed unmatched. The DNA of the CDR3 is TGTGCCAGCACGGGGGGATCGGAAGAGCAGTACTTC. It yields the protein CASTGGSEEQYF.

The J gene is TRBJ2-1, the V gene TRBV5-1; 14 positions match TRBD2. Germline lookup yields CDR1 SGHRS and CDR2 YFSETQ. The trim removed 2 bases at V and 10 bases at J, leaving 8 bases unmatched. The CDR3 sequence is 16 residues long. CDR3 nucleotides: TGCGCCAGCAGCTTTGGACTAGCGGGAGGAGTCGGGGAGCAGTTCTTC. Translating gives CASSFGLAGGVGEQFF.

The V call is TRBV18, the J call TRBJ2-7; 7 bases are a match to TRBD2. The trim removed 3 bases at V and 3 bases at J, leaving 2 bases unmatched. This CDR3 region has 13 residues. Germline V lookup: CDR1 KGHSH, CDR2 LQKENI. CDR3: CASSPSGIYEQYF. Written as DNA, the CDR3 is TGTGCCAGCTCACCGAGCGGGATCTACGAGCAGTACTTC.

The chain joins TRBV19 to TRBJ1-4; 7 bases line up with TRBD1. V lost 3 bases, J lost 8 bases, and 3 bases stayed unmatched. The CDR3 is 13 residues long. CDR1 is LNHDA, CDR2 SQIVND, per germline (reference sequence). CDR3 residues: CASSMTGSEKLFF. The DNA for the CDR3 is TGTGCCAGTAGTATGACAGGGAGCGAAAAACTGTTTTTT.

The chain carries TRBV19 and TRBJ1-1; D might be TRBD1 (6 bases). The CDR3 is 17 residues long. V dropped 3 bases and J dropped 1 base, with 18 bases sitting between them. Per the germline V gene, CDR1 is LNHDA and CDR2 is SQIVND (reference sequence). CDR3 in amino acids: CASSIPVGRGKNTEAFF. The CDR3 coding sequence is TGTGCCAGTAGTATTCCCGTGGGCAGGGGAAAGAACACTGAAGCTTTCTTT.

The chain employs TRBV6-5 and TRBJ1-3, with D perhaps TRBD1 (5 bases). CDR3 length: 15 amino acids. CDR1 is MNHEY and CDR2 is SVGAGI in the germline V gene. Trimming removed 5 bases at V and 1 base at J, with 12 bases between. This chain's CDR3 is CASSHGGGSGNTIYF. For the CDR3, the DNA is TGTGCCAGCAGTCATGGGGGGGGATCTGGAAACACCATATATTTT.

V gene TRBV12-3 or TRBV12-4 combines with J gene TRBJ2-2; the D gene is possibly TRBD1 (5 bases). The length of the CDR3 is 13 residues. Trimming cost V 6 bases and J 7 bases, with 12 bases left between them. CDR3 protein: CASSPGIRGELFF. DNA of the CDR3: TGTGCCAGCAGCCCAGGGATACGCGGGGAGCTGTTTTTT.

The chain links TRBV27 to TRBJ2-6, with a weak D call TRBD1 (6 bases). The V end was cut by 6 bases, the J end by 12 bases, with 21 bases between. Germline V CDR1 and CDR2: MNHEY, SMNVEV (reference sequence). CDR3 length: 15 residues. CDR3 loop: CASSSTIGQFSVLTF. The CDR3 DNA is TGTGCCAGCAGCTCCACAATCGGACAGTTCAGCGTCCTGACTTTC.

This chain uses TRBV5-1 with TRBJ1-4, with D possibly matching TRBD1 (5 bases). The CDR3 has 15 amino acids. Trimming stripped 0 bases from V and 3 bases from J, with 9 bases between. Germline V CDR1 and CDR2: SGHRS, YFSETQ. CDR3: CASSLVLGPNEKLFF. DNA for the CDR3: TGCGCCAGCAGCTTGGTGCTGGGGCCTAATGAAAAACTGTTTTTT.

The chain couples TRBV7-2 to TRBJ1-2; TRBD1 aligns across 7 bases. Germline CDR1 reads SGHTA; CDR2 reads FQGNSA. Germline trimming cut 1 base from V and 4 bases from J; bases unmatched to any gene: 3. The CDR3 runs 14 residues. CDR3: CASSLGQGGYGYTF. The CDR3 DNA reads as TGTGCCAGCAGCTTAGGACAGGGAGGCTATGGCTACACCTTC.

The J gene is TRBJ2-3, the V gene TRBV29-1, with 10 bases identical to TRBD2. Germline CDR1 reads SQVTM; CDR2 reads ANQGSEA. Trimming at V came to 3 bases and at J to 1 base, leaving 4 bases not matched to a gene. This CDR3 comprises 15 residues. The DNA of the CDR3 is TGCAGCGTTGAGGGGCTAGCGGGGGGCACAGATACGCAGTATTTT. As protein: CSVEGLAGGTDTQYF.

The V call is TRBV7-9, the J call TRBJ1-2; D possibly corresponds to TRBD1 (6 bases). This CDR3 contains 13 residues. V was clipped by 2 bases and J by 4 bases, with 8 bases between them. Per the germline V gene, CDR1 is SEHNR and CDR2 is FQNEAQ (reference sequence). CDR3 residues: CASSLQGSYGYTF. CDR3 sequence (DNA): TGTGCCAGCAGCTTACAGGGGAGCTATGGCTACACCTTC.

The chain carries TRBV28 and TRBJ2-7, with 8 bases fitting TRBD1. The CDR3 is made up of 15 amino acids. Trimming removed 5 bases from V and 4 bases from J; junction bases left unmatched: 10. CDR1 MDHEN and CDR2 SYDVKM come from the germline V gene. CDR3 region: CASSSPGQVFYEQYF. CDR3 sequence (DNA): TGTGCCAGCAGTAGCCCGGGACAGGTGTTTTACGAGCAGTACTTC.

The V call is TRBV5-1, the J call TRBJ2-1; D remains ambiguous. V lost 4 bases and J 9 bases, leaving 11 bases between the germline ends. This CDR3 contains 12 residues. The germline gives CDR1 SGHRS, CDR2 YFSETQ. The DNA of the CDR3 is TGCGCCAGCAGCCCCGACTGGAGTGAGCAGTTCTTC. Its translation is CASSPDWSEQFF. Drawing the rest from reference TRBV5-1 and TRBJ2-1, the complete variable domain is KAGVTQTPRYLIKTRGQQVTLSCSPISGHRSVSWYQQTPGQGLQFLFEYFSETQRNKGNFPGRFSGRQFSNSRSEMNVSTLELGDSALYLCASSPDWSEQFFGPGTRLTVL.

The chain joins TRBV4-2 to TRBJ2-7; 9 bases match TRBD1. The V segment lost 4 bases and the J segment 3 bases; nucleotides outside the gene matches: 7. Germline CDR1 reads LGHNA; CDR2 reads YNFKEQ. The CDR3 contains 15 residues. The CDR3 reads CASSPLGTGHYEQYF. In nucleotides, the CDR3 is TGTGCCAGCAGCCCCCTCGGGACAGGGCACTACGAGCAGTACTTC.

The chain has TRBV19 and TRBJ2-7; maybe TRBD1 (6 bases). With 5 bases removed from V and 3 bases from J, the gap between germline ends came to 11 bases. The V gene's germline CDR1 is LNHDA and CDR2 SQIVND (reference sequence). The CDR3 consists of 13 residues. The CDR3 region is CASSRDIYYEQYF. CDR3 sequence (DNA): TGTGCCAGTAGTCGGGACATTTACTACGAGCAGTACTTC.

As concerns this clone: Other DNA sequences in this specimen translate into the identical CDR3. The rearrangement links TRBV5-1 to TRBJ2-7; D possibly corresponds to TRBD2 (5 bases). CDR1 is SGHRS and CDR2 is YFSETQ in the germline V gene. CDR3 length: 13 amino acids. V was trimmed by 5 bases and J by 1 base, leaving 10 bases between them. The CDR3 is CASSLAGSYEQYF. CDR3 bases: TGCGCCAGCAGTCTGGCGGGTTCCTACGAGCAGTACTTC.

The gene calls are TRBV4-1 and TRBJ2-7, with D perhaps TRBD1 (6 bases). Trimming removed 4 bases at V and 2 bases at J, with 9 bases between. CDR3 length: 13 amino acids. The V gene's germline CDR1 is MGHRA and CDR2 YSYEKL. CDR3 coding DNA: TGCGCCAGCAGCCCGACAGGCCCCTACGAGCAGTACTTC. It translates to CASSPTGPYEQYF.